The 7 T cell receptor beta chains reported below all come from one sample, sequenced in a study of blood T cell repertoires in COVID-19. Libraries were prepared by immunoSEQ multiplex PCR; TCRdb keeps only in-frame clonotypes and omits some of them. The profile shows roughly 380,000 clones, about 85% of them singletons. Sequencing was done on a sample of peripheral blood. The source of these receptors is a woman aged 18-30 years with acute or convalescent COVID-19.

The chain has TRBV20-1 and TRBJ1-4; no firm D call. The CDR3 runs 11 residues. In germline, CDR1 is DFQATT, CDR2 SNEGSKA (reference sequence). Trimming shortened V by 1 base and J by 8 bases, and 5 bases separated the two germline ends. The CDR3 region has the DNA TGCAGTGCTAGAGGTCAAGAAAAACTGTTTTTT. Translating gives CSARGQEKLFF.

This clone has a single count. The CDR3 DNA reads TGCAGCGACGTGACAGGAATCACTGAAGCTTTCTTT. The encoded protein is CSDVTGITEAFF. The chain joins TRBV29-1 to TRBJ1-1; TRBD1 might be the D (6 bases). The V end was cut by 7 bases, the J end by 4 bases, with 13 bases between. Looked up from germline, CDR1 is SQVTM and CDR2 is ANQGSEA. The CDR3 totals 12 residues.

The chain recombines TRBV10-3 with TRBJ1-2; 7 bases match TRBD1. CDR1 ENHRY and CDR2 SYGVKD come from the germline V gene. Trimming took 3 bases from V and 6 from J; bases not matched to a gene: 10. CDR3 size: 15 residues. In DNA form, the CDR3 reads TGTGCCATCAGTGAACTTGAGACAGGGTTGAATGGCTACACCTTC. Encoded protein: CAISELETGLNGYTF.

The CDR3 coding sequence is TGCGCCAGCAGCGCAACGACTAGCGGGGGGACTTTTGACGGGGAGCTGTTTTTT. It is translated as CASSATTSGGTFDGELFF. The rearrangement links TRBV5-1 to TRBJ2-2; 13 bases align to TRBD2. CDR3 length: 18 residues. V shed 4 bases, J shed 7 bases, and the junction held 13 bases outside the gene matches. Germline V gives CDR1 SGHRS, CDR2 YFSETQ.

The V and J genes are TRBV28 and TRBJ1-3; weak D call: TRBD1 (5 bases). In germline, CDR1 is MDHEN, CDR2 SYDVKM. Trimming pared 9 bases from V and 0 bases from J, leaving 12 bases between. The CDR3 is 14 residues long. The CDR3 DNA sequence: TGTGCCAGTAAACCGACAGCCTCTGGAAACACCATATATTTT. Its translation: CASKPTASGNTIYF.

The V and J genes are TRBV19 and TRBJ1-3; the D is unclear. The germline gives CDR1 LNHDA, CDR2 SQIVND (reference sequence). The CDR3 loop spans 16 amino acids. V lost 3 bases and J 0 bases, leaving 12 bases between the germline ends. This CDR3 is CASSILGILSGNTIYF. As DNA, the CDR3 is TGTGCCAGTAGTATCCTGGGCATTCTCTCTGGAAACACCATATATTTT.

The chain joins TRBV7-9 to TRBJ2-1; maybe TRBD2 (6 bases). This CDR3 contains 14 residues. Trimming took 8 bases from V and 5 from J, leaving 16 bases between them. Germline assignment: CDR1 SEHNR and CDR2 FQNEAQ (reference sequence). CDR3 loop: CASRPRTTDNEQFF. The CDR3 coding sequence is TGTGCCAGCCGACCTAGGACTACTGACAATGAGCAGTTCTTC.